A single sample gave rise to the 17 T cell receptor beta chains below, sequenced in a study of CD8 T cells in ankylosing spondylitis. TCRdb analysed the 5' RACE reads with MiXCR anew, one entry per CDR3 protein. This sample has some 100,000 distinct CDR3 sequences, with roughly 8.3% found just once. Sequenced material: blood, either unsorted or a sorted T cell fraction (not recorded which). The receptors stem from a male donor with ankylosing spondylitis or in good health (not recorded which).

There are many counts of this clonotype. The CDR3, as DNA: TGTGCCAGCAGTCCCGGGACAGGGAACTCTGGGGCCAACGTCCTGACTTTC. Its translation: CASSPGTGNSGANVLTF. The gene calls are TRBV12-3 or TRBV12-4 and TRBJ2-6; 9 bases agree with TRBD1. With V trimmed by 5 bases and J by 0 bases, 5 bases remained unmatched. The CDR3 loop spans 17 amino acids.

Ten or more counts support this clonotype. The V and J genes are TRBV20-1 and TRBJ1-3; no definite D call. This CDR3 contains 13 residues. V shed 5 bases and J shed 0 bases, with 8 bases lying between them. Germline CDR1 and CDR2: DFQATT and SNEGSKA (reference sequence). The CDR3 reads CSAEDSSGNTIYF. CDR3 bases: TGCAGTGCTGAAGATAGCTCTGGAAACACCATATATTTT.

At least ten counts were recorded for this clonotype. This rearrangement joins TRBV4-3 to TRBJ2-3; 8 nucleotides align to TRBD2. Trimming removed 3 bases from V and 6 bases from J; junction bases left unmatched: 2. Germline-derived CDR1 and CDR2 are LGHNA and YSLEER. CDR3 length: 13 residues. The CDR3 region is CASSQTSADTQYF. The CDR3 nucleotides read TGCGCCAGCAGCCAGACTAGCGCCGATACGCAGTATTTT.

This clonotype was counted many times. The chain combines TRBV28 with TRBJ2-7; no clear D. The V gene's germline CDR1 is MDHEN and CDR2 SYDVKM. The CDR3 has 12 amino acids. V lost 6 bases, J lost 7 bases, and 13 bases lay in between. The CDR3 here is CASRMTRREQYF. For the CDR3, the DNA is TGTGCCAGCAGAATGACGAGGCGGGAGCAGTACTTC.

This clonotype was recorded many times. The chain joins TRBV5-6 to TRBJ2-1; D possibly corresponds to TRBD1 (6 bases). CDR1 and CDR2 (germline): SGHDT, YYEEEE. This CDR3 has 13 residues. The V end lost 9 bases, the J end lost 0 bases, and 10 bases lay between the germline ends. CDR3 sequence (DNA): TGTGCCAACCGGGACACCTCCTACAATGAGCAGTTCTTC. Protein product: CANRDTSYNEQFF.

This clonotype was observed at least ten times. V gene TRBV18 combines with J gene TRBJ2-7; the D is unclear. CDR1 is KGHSH and CDR2 is LQKENI in the germline V gene. V was clipped by 3 bases and J by 1 base, with 10 bases between them. The CDR3 loop spans 14 amino acids. The CDR3 DNA follows: TGTGCCAGCTCACCTAGTGGAATTTCCTACGAGCAGTACTTC. This encodes CASSPSGISYEQYF.

This clonotype occurred many times. The chain couples TRBV4-3 to TRBJ2-3; 7 nucleotides match TRBD2. CDR1 and CDR2 from the germline V gene are LGHNA and YSLEER. The CDR3 has 15 residues. V was pared by 1 base and J by 0 bases, with 1 base of the junction left unmatched. CDR3 residues: CASSQGTRSTDTQYF. CDR3 in DNA: TGCGCCAGCAGCCAAGGGACTAGGAGCACAGATACGCAGTATTTT.

The genes are TRBV19 and TRBJ1-5; D is uncertain. V gave up 3 bases and J gave up 6 bases, with 12 bases separating them. Germline lookup yields CDR1 LNHDA and CDR2 SQIVND (reference sequence). The CDR3 consists of 14 residues. This chain's CDR3 is CASSITSASQPQHF. The CDR3 region has the DNA TGTGCCAGTAGTATTACGTCGGCGAGTCAGCCCCAGCATTTT.

This clonotype turned up a few times. The V gene is TRBV7-2, the J gene TRBJ2-7; the D gene is possibly TRBD1 (5 bases). V was shortened by 8 bases and J by 0 bases, with 11 bases between the two germline ends. The CDR3 has 13 amino acids. The germline V gene encodes CDR1 SGHTA and CDR2 FQGNSA. The CDR3 DNA is TGTGCCAGCGCCATAAGGGGCTCCTACGAGCAGTACTTC. Protein: CASAIRGSYEQYF.

About this clonotype itself: A read error is possible here, since a much larger clone lies one base away. The CDR3 sequence: CSVGRRGAEELFF. The CDR3 coding sequence is TGCAGCGTGGGGCGGCGGGGGGCCGAGGAGCTGTTTTTT. The chain joins TRBV29-1 to TRBJ2-2; 8 nucleotides match TRBD2. Per the germline V gene, CDR1 is SQVTM and CDR2 is ANQGSEA. The CDR3 sequence is 13 residues long. V shed 6 bases, J shed 10 bases, and the junction held 10 bases outside the gene matches.

This clonotype occurred many times. J is TRBJ1-1 and V is TRBV11-2; D remains unclear. The CDR3 length is 11 residues. Between the trimmed V and J ends, which lost 6 bases and 7 bases, there was a span of 9 bases. From germline, CDR1 is SGHAT and CDR2 FQNNGV. In DNA form, the CDR3 reads TGTGCCAGCAGTATGAACCTTGAAGCTTTCTTT. Translating gives CASSMNLEAFF.

The rearrangement uses TRBV12-3 or TRBV12-4 and TRBJ1-2, with no clear D. The V gene lost 2 bases and the J gene lost 0 bases, with 7 bases spanning the gap. This CDR3 comprises 14 residues. CDR3 in amino acids: CASSLKVSNYGYTF. Written as DNA, the CDR3 is TGTGCCAGCAGTTTAAAGGTTTCTAACTATGGCTACACCTTC.

This clonotype has at least ten counts. Written as DNA, the CDR3 is TGTGCCAGCAGCCAAGCTGATTTCTACGAGCAGTACTTC. The encoded protein is CASSQADFYEQYF. This chain connects TRBV4-2 to TRBJ2-7; D unresolved. The CDR3 contains 13 residues. CDR1 and CDR2 from the germline V gene are LGHNA and YNFKEQ. Trimming left V 1 base short and J 3 bases short, with 7 bases between.

This clonotype was found many times. The chain employs TRBV29-1 and TRBJ1-4; weak D call: TRBD1 (5 bases). V gave up 6 bases and J gave up 2 bases, with 16 bases separating them. Germline V gene sequence: CDR1 SQVTM, CDR2 ANQGSEA. The CDR3 consists of 15 residues. CDR3 DNA: TGCAGCGTCTCCCCGAGGGGCTCCACTAATGAAAAACTGTTTTTT. It codes for CSVSPRGSTNEKLFF. The whole variable domain, filled in from reference TRBV29-1 and TRBJ1-4, reads SAVISQKPSRDICQRGTSLTIQCQVDSQVTMMFWYRQQPGQSLTLIATANQGSEATYESGFVIDKFPISRPNLTFSTLTVSNMSPEDSSIYLCSVSPRGSTNEKLFFGSGTQLSVL.

The chain links TRBV20-1 to TRBJ2-2; D remains ambiguous. The CDR3 length is 14 residues. V was clipped by 7 bases and J by 1 base, with 13 bases between them. Germline V gene sequence: CDR1 DFQATT, CDR2 SNEGSKA (reference sequence). Here the CDR3 reads CSGQEAGNTGELFF. The CDR3, as DNA: TGCAGTGGCCAAGAGGCAGGGAACACCGGGGAGCTGTTTTTT.

This clonotype has ten or more counts. The chain recombines TRBV7-6 with TRBJ1-5; D call uncertain. Deletions cut 2 bases from V and 2 bases from J, with 7 bases between. CDR1 and CDR2 from the germline V gene are SGHVS and FNYEAQ. This CDR3 has 14 amino acids. CDR3: CASSLSGGNQPQHF. CDR3 nucleotide sequence: TGTGCCAGCAGCTTATCGGGTGGCAATCAGCCCCAGCATTTT.

This clonotype was recorded at least ten times. The V and J genes are TRBV12-3 or TRBV12-4 and TRBJ2-7, with D possibly matching TRBD1 (5 bases). V lost 7 bases and J lost 0, with 13 bases in between. The CDR3 spans 14 residues. The CDR3 nucleotides read TGTGCCAGCACGAAGACAGTGGCCTCCTACGAGCAGTACTTC. Translated: CASTKTVASYEQYF.